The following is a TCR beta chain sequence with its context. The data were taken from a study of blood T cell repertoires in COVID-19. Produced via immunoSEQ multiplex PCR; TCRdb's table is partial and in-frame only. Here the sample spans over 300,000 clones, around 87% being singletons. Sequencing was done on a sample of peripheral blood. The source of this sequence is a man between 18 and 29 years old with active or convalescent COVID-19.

The CDR3 nucleotides read TGTGCCAGCAGTCCCCCGATACAGGGTAGTAACTATGGCTACACCTTC. Translating gives CASSPPIQGSNYGYTF. The chain joins TRBV28 to TRBJ1-2, with D possibly TRBD1 on 6 matching bases. The CDR3 has 16 amino acids. Germline loops: CDR1 MDHEN, CDR2 SYDVKM. The V gene lost 5 bases and the J gene lost 1 base, with 17 bases spanning the gap.